This T cell receptor beta chain comes out of a study of T cell repertoires in cytomegalovirus infection. Study-wide background: It can be stated that public TCR beta signatures indicated CMV infection as well as a matching HLA type.

This clonotype was recorded a few times. What it recognizes is unknown. CDR3 length: 13 amino acids. Germline V gene sequence: CDR1 DFQATT, CDR2 SNEGSKA (reference sequence). The trim removed 1 base at V and 9 bases at J, leaving 5 bases unmatched. Study-wide points: HLA-C-restricted, CMV-specific TCR beta clonotypes were dominant ex vivo. The cumulative frequency of public TCR beta families identified carriers of CMV plus the relevant HLA.

TCRdb re-called the reads with MiXCR, one entry per CDR3 protein. The sample has roughly 600,000 distinct CDR3 sequences; 24% are singletons. Sequencing was done on a sample of CD8+ T cells from PBMCs. This chain links TRBV20-1 with TRBJ2-1, with TRBD1 matching over 8 bases. The clonotype originates from a human donor in good health (CMV status not recorded). Some clones in this sample may be carry-over from other donors' samples. CDR3: CSARGTQGAEQFF. In DNA form, the CDR3 reads TGCAGTGCTAGAGGGACTCAGGGGGCTGAGCAGTTCTTC.